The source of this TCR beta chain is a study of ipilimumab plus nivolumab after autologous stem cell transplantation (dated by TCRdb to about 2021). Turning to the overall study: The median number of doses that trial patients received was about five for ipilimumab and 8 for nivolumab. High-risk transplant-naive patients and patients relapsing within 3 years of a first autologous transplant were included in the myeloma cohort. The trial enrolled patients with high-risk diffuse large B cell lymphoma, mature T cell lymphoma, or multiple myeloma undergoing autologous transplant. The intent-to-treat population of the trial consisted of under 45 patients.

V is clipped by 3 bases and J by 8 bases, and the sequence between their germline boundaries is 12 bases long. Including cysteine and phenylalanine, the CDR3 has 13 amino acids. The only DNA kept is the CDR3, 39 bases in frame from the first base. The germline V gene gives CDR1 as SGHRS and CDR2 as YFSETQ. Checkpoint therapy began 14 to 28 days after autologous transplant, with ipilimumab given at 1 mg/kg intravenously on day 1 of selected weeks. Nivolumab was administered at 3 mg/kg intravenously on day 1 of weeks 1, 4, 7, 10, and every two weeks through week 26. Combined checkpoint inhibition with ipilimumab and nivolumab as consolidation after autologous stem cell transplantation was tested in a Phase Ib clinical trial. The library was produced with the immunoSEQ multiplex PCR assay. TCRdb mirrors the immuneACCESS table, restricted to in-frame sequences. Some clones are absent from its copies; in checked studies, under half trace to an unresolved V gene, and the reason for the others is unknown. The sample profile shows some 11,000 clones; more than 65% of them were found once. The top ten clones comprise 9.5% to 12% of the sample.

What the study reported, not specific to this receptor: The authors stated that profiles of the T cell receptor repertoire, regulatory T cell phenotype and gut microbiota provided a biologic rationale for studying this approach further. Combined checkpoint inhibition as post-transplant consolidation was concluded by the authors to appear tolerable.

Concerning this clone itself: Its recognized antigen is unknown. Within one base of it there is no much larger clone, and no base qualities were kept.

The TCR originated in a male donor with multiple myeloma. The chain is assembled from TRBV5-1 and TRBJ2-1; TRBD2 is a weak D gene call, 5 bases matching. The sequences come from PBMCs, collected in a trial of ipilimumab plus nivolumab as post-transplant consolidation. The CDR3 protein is CASSSGIGDEQFF. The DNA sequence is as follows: TGCGCCAGCAGCTCGGGAATCGGGGATGAGCAGTTCTTC.